This T cell receptor beta chain was captured in a study of T-cell reconstitution after alpha-beta-depleted transplantation in children. General study results and limits: Newly generated T cells supplied most T-cell counts and diversity one year post-transplant. Some patients' high day-60 TCRbeta diversity was traced to surviving recipient T cells and thymic progenitors. As was reported, about two months after transplant, alpha-beta T cells came from several hundred expanded graft clones.

This clonotype was found many times. Its antigen is as yet unknown. This CDR3 spans 20 amino acids. J was trimmed by 5 bases and V by 1 base; bases with no gene match: 19. Looked up from germline, CDR1 is DFQATT and CDR2 is SNEGSKA (reference sequence). The library targeted TCRbeta and was prepared with unique molecular identifiers. MiXCR was run by TCRdb on the PCR reads, yielding one entry per CDR3 protein. The sample has almost 500,000 distinct CDR3 sequences; over 9.5% are singletons. This specimen was PBMCs, taken before TCRalphabeta/CD19-depleted stem cell transplant. The origin of this receptor is a child between 2 and 9 years old with inherited bone marrow failure, due to receive a stem cell transplant. J is TRBJ2-7 and V is TRBV20-1; 14 bases align to TRBD2. CDR3 sequence reads: CSARGPPGLAGVLQVDEQYF. In DNA, the CDR3 is TGCAGTGCTAGAGGGCCACCGGGACTAGCGGGAGTCCTCCAGGTCGACGAGCAGTACTTC.